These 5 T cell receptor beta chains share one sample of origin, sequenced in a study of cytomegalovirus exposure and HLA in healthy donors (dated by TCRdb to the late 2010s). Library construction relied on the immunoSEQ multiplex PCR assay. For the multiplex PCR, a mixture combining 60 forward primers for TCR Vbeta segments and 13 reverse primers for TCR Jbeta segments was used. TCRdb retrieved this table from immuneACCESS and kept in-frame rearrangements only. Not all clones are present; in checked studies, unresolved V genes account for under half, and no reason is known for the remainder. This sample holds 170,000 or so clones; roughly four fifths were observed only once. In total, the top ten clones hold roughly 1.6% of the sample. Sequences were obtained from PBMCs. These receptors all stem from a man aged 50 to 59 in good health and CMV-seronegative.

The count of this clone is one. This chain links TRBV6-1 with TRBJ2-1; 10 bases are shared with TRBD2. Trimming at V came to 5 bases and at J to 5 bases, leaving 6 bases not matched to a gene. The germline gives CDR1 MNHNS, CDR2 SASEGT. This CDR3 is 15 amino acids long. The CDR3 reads CASSKSGGANNEQFF. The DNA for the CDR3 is TGTGCCAGCAGTAAAAGCGGGGGGGCCAACAATGAGCAGTTCTTC.

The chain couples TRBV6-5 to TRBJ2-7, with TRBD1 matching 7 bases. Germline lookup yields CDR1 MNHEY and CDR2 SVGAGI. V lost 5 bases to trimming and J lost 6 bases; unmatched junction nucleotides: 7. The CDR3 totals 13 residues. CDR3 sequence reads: CASSRDSILEQYF. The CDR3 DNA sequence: TGTGCCAGCAGTCGGGACAGTATCCTCGAGCAGTACTTC.

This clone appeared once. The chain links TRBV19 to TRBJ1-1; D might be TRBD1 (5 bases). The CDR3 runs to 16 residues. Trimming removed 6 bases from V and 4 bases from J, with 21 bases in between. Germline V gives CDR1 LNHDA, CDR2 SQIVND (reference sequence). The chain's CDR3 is CASRSEGEPAGTEAFF. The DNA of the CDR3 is TGTGCCAGTAGGTCCGAAGGGGAACCTGCTGGCACTGAAGCTTTCTTT.

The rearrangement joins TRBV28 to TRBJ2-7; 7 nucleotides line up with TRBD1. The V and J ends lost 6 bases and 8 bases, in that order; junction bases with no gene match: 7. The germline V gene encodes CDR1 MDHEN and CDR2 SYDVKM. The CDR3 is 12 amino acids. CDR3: CASSRQGMKQYF. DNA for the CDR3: TGTGCCAGCAGCCGACAGGGAATGAAGCAGTACTTC. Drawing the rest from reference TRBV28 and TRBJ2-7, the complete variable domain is DVKVTQSSRYLVKRTGEKVFLECVQDMDHENMFWYRQDPGLGLRLIYFSYDVKMKEKGDIPEGYSVSREKKERFSLILESASTNQTSMYLCASSRQGMKQYFGPGTRLTVT.

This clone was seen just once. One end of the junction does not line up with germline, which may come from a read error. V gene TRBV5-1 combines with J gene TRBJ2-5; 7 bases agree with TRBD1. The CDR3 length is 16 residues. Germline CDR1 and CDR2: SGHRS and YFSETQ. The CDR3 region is CAGSEVIGTVQETQYF. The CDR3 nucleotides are TGCGCCGGCAGCGAAGTCATTGGGACAGTCCAAGAGACCCAGTACTTC. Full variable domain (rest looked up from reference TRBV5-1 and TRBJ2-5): KAGVTQTPRYLIKTRGQQVTLSCSPISGHRSVSWYQQTPGQGLQFLFEYFSETQRNKGNFPGRFSGRQFSNSRSEMNVSTLELGDSALYLCAGSEVIGTVQETQYFGPGTRLLVL.